This T cell receptor (beta chain) came from a study of shared clonotypes between healthy human individuals. Authors' analysis steps: Owing to the provision of junction-only sequences devoid of quality scores by immunoSEQ, filtering differed. Generated by immunoSEQ multiplex PCR, the TCRdb table keeps only in-frame clones and is missing some. The V and J calls and clone size are taken from that table; D and trimming were inferred from the DNA. This sample has 470,000 or so clones, with approximately 81% found just once. The germline V gene has CDR1 SGHAT and CDR2 FQNNGV. This CDR3 contains 16 residues. The V gene end was trimmed by 1 base and the J gene end by 2 bases; junction bases not matched to a gene: 4.

The sample was PBMCs. V and J are TRBV11-2 and TRBJ2-3, with 9 bases that match TRBD2. This TCR was recovered from a woman in her forties in good health. Some clones in this sample may be carry-over from other donors' samples. The CDR3 DNA reads TGTGCCAGCAGCTTAGGACTAGCGGTTTACACAGATACGCAGTATTTT. Translation: CASSLGLAVYTDTQYF.